This T cell receptor beta chain was documented in a study of T cell responses to AZD1222 COVID-19 vaccine. The protocol was immunoSEQ multiplex PCR, while the TCRdb copy is restricted to in-frame clones and leaves out a portion. The table has around 150,000 clones, 92% seen once. Study-wide findings and caveats: In the spike-specific TCR repertoire, nearly half reportedly target unmutated variant regions. Donors in the cohort were predominantly white British and more often female, and clonal diversity was possibly underestimated.

This clone was found once. Antigen unknown. The V end lost 6 bases, the J end lost 5 bases, and 16 bases lay between the germline ends. Germline V CDR1 and CDR2: MNHEY, SMNVEV (reference sequence). The CDR3 is 14 amino acids. This TCR came from an adult in good health. This chain connects TRBV27 to TRBJ2-5, with D perhaps matching TRBD2 (6 bases). Specimen: peripheral blood, collected on day 0 of MenACWY control vaccination. The CDR3 loop is CASSPPEGRETQYF. The CDR3 coding sequence is TGTGCCAGCAGCCCTCCGGAGGGGCGGGAGACCCAGTACTTC.